This T cell receptor (beta chain) was identified during a study of shared clonotypes between healthy human individuals. As regards this clone: The antigen is not known.

Assay used: immunoSEQ multiplex PCR; TCRdb lists only in-frame clones, some missing. The sample yields approximately 2.5 million clones, over 85% seen once. The V gene end was trimmed by 2 bases and the J gene end by 6 bases; junction bases not matched to a gene: 4. CDR1 MNHEY and CDR2 SVGAGI come from the germline V gene. The CDR3 runs 15 residues. Findings and caveats of the study: Naive subsets generally exceeded memory subsets in estimated richness.

The receptor was isolated from a man between 18 and 29 years old in good health. Sequencing input: naive CD4+ T cells sorted from blood. The subset: CD45RA+ positively selected. V usage is TRBV6-5 and J usage is TRBJ2-7; 13 nucleotides align to TRBD2. The DNA of the CDR3 is TGTGCCAGCAGTTACGTTAGGACTAGCGGGGGCGAGCAGTACTTC. Translated, it gives CASSYVRTSGGEQYF.